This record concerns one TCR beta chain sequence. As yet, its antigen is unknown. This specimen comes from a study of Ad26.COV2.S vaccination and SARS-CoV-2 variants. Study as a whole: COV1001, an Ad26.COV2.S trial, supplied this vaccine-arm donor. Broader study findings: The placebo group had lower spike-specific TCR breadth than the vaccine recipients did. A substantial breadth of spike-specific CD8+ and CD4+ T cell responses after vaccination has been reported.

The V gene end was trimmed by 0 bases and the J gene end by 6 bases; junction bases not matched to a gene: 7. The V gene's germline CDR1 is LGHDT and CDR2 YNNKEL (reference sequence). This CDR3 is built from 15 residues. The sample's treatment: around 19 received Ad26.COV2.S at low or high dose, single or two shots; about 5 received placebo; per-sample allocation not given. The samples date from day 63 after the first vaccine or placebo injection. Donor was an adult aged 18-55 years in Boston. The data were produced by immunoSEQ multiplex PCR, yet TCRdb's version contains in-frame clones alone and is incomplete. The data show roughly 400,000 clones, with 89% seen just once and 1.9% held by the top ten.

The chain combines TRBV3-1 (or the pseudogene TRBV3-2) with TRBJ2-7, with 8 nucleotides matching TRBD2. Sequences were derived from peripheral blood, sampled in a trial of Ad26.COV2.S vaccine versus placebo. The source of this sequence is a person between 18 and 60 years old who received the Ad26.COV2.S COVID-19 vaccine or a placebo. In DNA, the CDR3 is TGTGCCAGCAGCCAAGAGGTCGGGAGGGTACGCGAGCAGTACTTC. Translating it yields CASSQEVGRVREQYF.